This T cell receptor beta chain was obtained from a study of blood T cell repertoires in COVID-19. Study at large: Some COVID-19 samples were acute and others convalescent; all came from the United States, Italy and Spain.

In the original workflow: Reference gene primer amplification yielded estimated nucleated cell counts. Profiling relied on immunoSEQ multiplex PCR, and the TCRdb table lists in-frame clones only, not all of them. The V and J calls and clone size come from that table; D and trimming were worked out from the DNA. The sample lists roughly 200,000 clones, about 75% occurring once. V was pared by 5 bases and J by 0 bases, with 17 bases between. Germline V gene lookup returns CDR1 SGHVS and CDR2 FQNEAQ. The CDR3 spans 16 residues. This clonotype was obtained from a woman aged 50 to 60 with active or convalescent COVID-19. The sequenced material came from peripheral blood. The genes are TRBV7-8 and TRBJ2-7, with D possibly matching TRBD1 (6 bases). CDR3 region: CASSPQGRRSSYEQYF. In DNA, the CDR3 is TGTGCCAGCAGCCCTCAGGGGAGAAGGAGCTCCTACGAGCAGTACTTC.